The present TCR beta chain was sequenced within a study of blood T cell repertoires in COVID-19. Study as a whole: The United States, Italy and Spain supplied acute and convalescent COVID-19 samples.

Germline CDR1 reads LNHDA; CDR2 reads SQIVND (reference sequence). V was cut by 3 bases and J by 2 bases, with 11 bases left in between. The CDR3 sequence is 16 residues long. Original handling: How many nucleated cells were present was estimated from reference gene primer amplification. The table came from immunoSEQ multiplex PCR; TCRdb's copy has only in-frame clones and leaves some out. The V and J calls and the clone size are those of that table, but D and trimming were determined from the DNA. The table records about 89,000 clones, 80% of them present only once. The sequence was obtained from a woman aged 80 or over with acute or convalescent COVID-19. The chain is built from TRBV19 and TRBJ1-6, with unresolved D. The sequenced material came from peripheral blood. The CDR3 loop reads CASSIGRGAYNSPLHF. The CDR3, as DNA: TGTGCCAGTAGTATCGGGCGGGGAGCCTATAATTCACCCCTCCACTTT.